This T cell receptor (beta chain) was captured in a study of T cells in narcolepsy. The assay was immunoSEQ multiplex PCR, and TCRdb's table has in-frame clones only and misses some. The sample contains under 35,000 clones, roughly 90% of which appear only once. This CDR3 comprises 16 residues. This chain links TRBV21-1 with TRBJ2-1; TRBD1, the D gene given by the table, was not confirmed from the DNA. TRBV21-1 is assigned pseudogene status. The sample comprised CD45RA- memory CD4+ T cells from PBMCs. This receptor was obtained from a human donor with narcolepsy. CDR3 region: CASLQGDSKGYNEQFF. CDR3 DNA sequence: TGTGCCAGCCTCCAAGGGGATTCCAAGGGTTACAATGAGCAGTTCTTC.